Here is one TCR beta chain with its context. This entry is derived from a study of preoperative IRX-2 immunotherapy in early breast cancer. The treatment denotes: preoperative locoregional IRX-2 cytokine immunotherapy. Patients received preoperative, locoregional IRX-2 cytokine immunotherapy in a phase Ib study. Assay used: immunoSEQ multiplex PCR; TCRdb lists only in-frame clones, some missing. Of around 3,400 clones listed, about three quarters are singletons. The sequence came from a human donor with breast cancer. The specimen was tumor tissue, collected before IRX-2 immunotherapy.

The CDR3 nucleotides read TGTGCCAGCAGCCCCGGGACTAGCGGGGGAAGTTACCAAGAGACCCAGTACTTC. It translates to CASSPGTSGGSYQETQYF. J is TRBJ2-5 and V is TRBV11-3; 14 bases map to TRBD2. In germline, CDR1 is SGHNT, CDR2 YENEEA. With V trimmed by 5 bases and J by 0 bases, 8 bases remained unmatched. This CDR3 region has 18 residues.